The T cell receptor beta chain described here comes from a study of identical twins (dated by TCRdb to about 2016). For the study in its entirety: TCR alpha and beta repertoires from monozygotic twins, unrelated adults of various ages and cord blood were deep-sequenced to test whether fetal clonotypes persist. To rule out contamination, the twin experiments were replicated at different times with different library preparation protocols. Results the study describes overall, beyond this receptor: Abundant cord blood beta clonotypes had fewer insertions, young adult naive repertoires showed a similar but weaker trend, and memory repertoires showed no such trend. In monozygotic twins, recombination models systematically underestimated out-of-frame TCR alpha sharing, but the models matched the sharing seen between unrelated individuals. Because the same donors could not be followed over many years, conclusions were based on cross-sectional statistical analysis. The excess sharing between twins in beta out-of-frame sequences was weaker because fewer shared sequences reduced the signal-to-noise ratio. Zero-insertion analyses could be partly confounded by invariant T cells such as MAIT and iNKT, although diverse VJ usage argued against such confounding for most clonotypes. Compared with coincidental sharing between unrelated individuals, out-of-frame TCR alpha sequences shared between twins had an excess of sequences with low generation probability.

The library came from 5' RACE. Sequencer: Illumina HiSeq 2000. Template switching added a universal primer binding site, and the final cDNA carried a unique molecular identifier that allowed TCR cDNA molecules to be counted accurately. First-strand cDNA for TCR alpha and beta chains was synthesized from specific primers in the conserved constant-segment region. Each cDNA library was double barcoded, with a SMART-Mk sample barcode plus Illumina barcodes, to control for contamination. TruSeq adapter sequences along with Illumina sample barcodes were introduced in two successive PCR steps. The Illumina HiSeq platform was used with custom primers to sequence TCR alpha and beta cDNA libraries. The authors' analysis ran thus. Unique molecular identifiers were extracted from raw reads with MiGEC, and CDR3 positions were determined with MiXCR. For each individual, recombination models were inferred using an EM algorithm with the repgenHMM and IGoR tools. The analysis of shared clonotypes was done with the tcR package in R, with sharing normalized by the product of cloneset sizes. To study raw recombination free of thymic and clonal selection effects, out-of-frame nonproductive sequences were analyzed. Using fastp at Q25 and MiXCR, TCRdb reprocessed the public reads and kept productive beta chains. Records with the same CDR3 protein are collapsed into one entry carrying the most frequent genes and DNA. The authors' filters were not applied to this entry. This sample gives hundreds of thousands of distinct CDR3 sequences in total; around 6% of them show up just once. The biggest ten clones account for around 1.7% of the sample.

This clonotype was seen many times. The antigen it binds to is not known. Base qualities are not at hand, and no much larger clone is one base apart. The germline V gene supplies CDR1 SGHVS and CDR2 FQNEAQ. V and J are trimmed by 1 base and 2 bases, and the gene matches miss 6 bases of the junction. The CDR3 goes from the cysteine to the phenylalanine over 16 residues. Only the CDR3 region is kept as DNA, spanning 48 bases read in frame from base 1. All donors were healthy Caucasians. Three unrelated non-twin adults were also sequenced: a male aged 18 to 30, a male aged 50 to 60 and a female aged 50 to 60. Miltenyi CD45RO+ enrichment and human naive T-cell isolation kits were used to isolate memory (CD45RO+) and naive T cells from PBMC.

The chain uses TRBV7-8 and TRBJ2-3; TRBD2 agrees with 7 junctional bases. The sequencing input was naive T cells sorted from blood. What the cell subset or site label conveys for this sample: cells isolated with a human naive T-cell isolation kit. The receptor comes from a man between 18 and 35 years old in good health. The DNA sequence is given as TGTGCCAGCAGCTTAGAGGGAGGGGAGGCCACAGATACGCAGTATTTT. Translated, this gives CASSLEGGEATDTQYF.